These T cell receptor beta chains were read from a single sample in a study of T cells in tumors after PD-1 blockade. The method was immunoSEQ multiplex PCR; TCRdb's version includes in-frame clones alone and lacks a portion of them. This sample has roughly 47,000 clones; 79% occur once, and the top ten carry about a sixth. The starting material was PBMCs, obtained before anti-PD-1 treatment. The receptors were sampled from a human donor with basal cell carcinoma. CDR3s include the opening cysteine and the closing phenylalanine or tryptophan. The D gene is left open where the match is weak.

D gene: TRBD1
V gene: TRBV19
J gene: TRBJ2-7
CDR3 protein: CASSSPSGTGGIYEQYF

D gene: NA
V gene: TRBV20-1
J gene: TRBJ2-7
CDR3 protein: CSASSDRAGEQYF

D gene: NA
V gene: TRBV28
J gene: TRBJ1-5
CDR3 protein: CASSITRVRQSNQPQHF

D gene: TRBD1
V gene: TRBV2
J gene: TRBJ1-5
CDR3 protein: CASERDRGLVGQPQHF

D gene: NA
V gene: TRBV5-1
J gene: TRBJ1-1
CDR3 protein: CASSLADQIQAFF

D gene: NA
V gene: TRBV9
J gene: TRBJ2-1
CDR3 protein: CASSFLGRVDEQFF

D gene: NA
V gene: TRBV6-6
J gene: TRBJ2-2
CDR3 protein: CASSPRGGLSNTGELFF

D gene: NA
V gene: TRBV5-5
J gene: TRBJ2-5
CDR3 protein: CASSLGWETQYF

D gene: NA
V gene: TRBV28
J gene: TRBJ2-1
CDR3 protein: CASSLDSYGYGSYNEQFF

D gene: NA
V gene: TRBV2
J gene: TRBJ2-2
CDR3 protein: CASKGDTNTGELFF

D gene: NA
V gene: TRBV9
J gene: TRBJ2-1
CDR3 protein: CASSVGLNEQFF

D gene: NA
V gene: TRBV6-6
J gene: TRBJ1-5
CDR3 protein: CASGPTGRGQPQHF

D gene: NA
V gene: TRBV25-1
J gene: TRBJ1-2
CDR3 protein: CASSETGLGYGYTF

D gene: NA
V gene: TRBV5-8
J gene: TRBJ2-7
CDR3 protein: CASSRGSGSYEQYF

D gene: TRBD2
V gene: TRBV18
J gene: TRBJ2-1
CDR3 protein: CASSPFGGRAPNEQFF

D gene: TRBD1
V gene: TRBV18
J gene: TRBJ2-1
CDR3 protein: CASSPDRGYNEQFF

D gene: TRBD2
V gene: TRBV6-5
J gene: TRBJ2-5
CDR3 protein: CASSYSALAYETQYF

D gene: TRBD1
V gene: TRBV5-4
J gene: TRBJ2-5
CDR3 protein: CASERGQGETQYF

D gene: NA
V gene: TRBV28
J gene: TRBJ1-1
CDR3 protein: CASSFYTEAFF

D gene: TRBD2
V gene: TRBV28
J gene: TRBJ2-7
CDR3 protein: CASSQPGTRKQYF

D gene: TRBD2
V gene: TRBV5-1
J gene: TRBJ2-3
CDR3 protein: CASSPGLAGETDTQYF

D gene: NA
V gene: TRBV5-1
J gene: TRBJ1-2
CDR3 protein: CASSPVGGKNYGYTF

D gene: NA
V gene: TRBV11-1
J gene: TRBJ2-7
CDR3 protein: CASSFRGSTYEQYF

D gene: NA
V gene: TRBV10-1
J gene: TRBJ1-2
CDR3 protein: CASSESGAYGYTF

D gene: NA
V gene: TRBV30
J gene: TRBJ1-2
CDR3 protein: CAWSVSGGYTF

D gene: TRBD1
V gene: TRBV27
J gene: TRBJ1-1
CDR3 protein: CASSFQQGAMNTEAFF

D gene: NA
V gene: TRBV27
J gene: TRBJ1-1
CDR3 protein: CASRIRGNTEAFF